This TCR beta chain appears in the sequencing data of a study of spatial heterogeneity in lung cancer (dated by TCRdb to between 2018 and 2020). For the study in its entirety: More beta-chain than alpha-chain transcripts were consistently detected, likely reflecting higher beta-chain transcript abundance. At surgery, both alpha and beta chains were TCR-sequenced in about 200 tumor regions, fewer than 85 matched nontumor lung samples and 50 to 60 PBMC samples. Nonsynonymous mutation counts, determined by whole-exome sequencing of tumor tissue, were related to features of the TCR repertoire. The study quantitatively compared TCR alpha and beta repertoires across multiple tumor regions, matched nontumor lung and blood in non-small cell lung cancer. In the raw uncorrected reads, each unique combination of TCR and UMI appeared on average more than ten times.

This specimen's time point label, per the study, means: sample taken at primary tumor resection. The donors were 65 to 85 patients from the lung TRACERx cohort who had early-stage, untreated non-small cell lung cancer. For TCR sequencing, whole RNA was extracted from tumor and nontumor lung tissue, or from cryopreserved PBMC samples, and no cell sorting was done. Only patients for whom sufficient RNA was available from at least two tumor regions were selected for TCR sequencing. The junction shows trimming of 3 bases on V and 2 bases on J, and the gene matches do not reach 2 bases of it. Reading from cysteine to phenylalanine, the CDR3 counts 15 amino acids. Only the CDR3 DNA stays, 45 bases, in frame from base 1. The library was built by means of 5' RACE. The listed sequencing device is NextSeq 500. In the TCR library protocol, a unique molecular identifier was attached to each TCR cDNA molecule so that PCR and sequencing errors could be corrected. The authors processed their data as follows. TCR identification, UMI-based error correction and CDR3 extraction were all carried out with Decombinator tools. Expanded TCRs were defined as those above a frequency of 2 per 1,000, corresponding to the top 1% of the tumor frequency distribution. Renyi diversity was computed with the R vegan package after each repertoire had been subsampled 100 times to 5,000 TCRs. CDR3 similarity networks were built from amino acid triplet string-kernel similarity, with CDR3s being connected when pairwise similarity was above 0.82. The public sequencing data were trimmed at Q25 with fastp and processed into clonotypes with MiXCR by TCRdb, which kept only in-frame beta chains. Duplicate CDR3 protein sequences are folded into a single record with the most common DNA and genes. The V and J calls follow TCRdb's processing rather than the paper's. This sample is represented by about 78,000 distinct CDR3 sequences; about 7.8% of them were singletons. The ten largest clonotypes hold roughly 7% of the sample.

This clonotype was counted ten times or more. Its cognate antigen has yet to be identified. Nothing much larger sits one base from this clone, and base qualities are not available. What the research found in general, with its limitations: Ubiquitous expanded tumor TCRs were detected in blood more often at tumor resection than at routine follow-up. Additional single-cell paired TCR alpha and beta sequencing was considered necessary to confirm, at a functional level, the hypothesis that regional TCRs recognize regional mutations.

The TCR comes from a male donor with early-stage non-small cell lung cancer. The sequencing used PBMCs, collected at surgery. The rearranged chain carries TRBV12-3 or TRBV12-4 and TRBJ1-1; 11 of the junction bases match TRBD1. The sequenced DNA: TGTGCCAGCAGTTTGGGGACAGGGGGAAACACTGAAGCTTTCTTT. It specifies CASSLGTGGNTEAFF.